The 9 T cell receptor beta chains below all came from one sample that was sequenced in a study of T cells in tuberculosis. The time point is: new active TB diagnosis, blood taken before or within 7 days of starting treatment. Only in-frame clones appear in the TCRdb table, and some are missing; sequencing was by immunoSEQ multiplex PCR. The sample yields tens of thousands of clones, 92% seen once. The specimen was PBMCs, collected at tuberculosis diagnosis. These receptors were taken from an adult with tuberculosis. Some clones in this sample may be carry-over from other donors' samples.

The rearrangement uses TRBV7-9 and TRBJ2-3; a possible D gene is TRBD1 (6 bases). V shed 1 base and J shed 6 bases, with 14 bases lying between them. This CDR3 is 15 amino acids long. The germline V gene encodes CDR1 SEHNR and CDR2 FQNEAQ (reference sequence). CDR3 protein: CASSLEGESMDTQYF. CDR3 DNA: TGTGCCAGCAGCTTAGAGGGGGAGTCAATGGATACGCAGTATTTT.

The chain combines TRBV5-1 with TRBJ2-1; TRBD2 might be the D (6 bases). Germline V gene data show CDR1 as SGHRS and CDR2 as YFSETQ. The CDR3 covers 15 residues. Trimming removed 4 bases at V and 2 bases at J, with 13 bases between. The CDR3 nucleotides read TGCGCCAGCAGCGGCGGGACTTCGACCTACAATGAGCAGTTCTTC. It encodes CASSGGTSTYNEQFF.

V and J are TRBV5-1 and TRBJ2-7; 11 nucleotides align to TRBD1. CDR1 and CDR2 from the germline V gene are SGHRS and YFSETQ. The CDR3 consists of 15 residues. V shed 2 bases and J 4 bases; nucleotides not matched to a gene: 5. For the CDR3, the DNA is TGCGCCAGCAGCTTTGGGACAGGGGGTGAGTACGAGCAGTACTTC. Protein: CASSFGTGGEYEQYF.

The chain uses TRBV18 and TRBJ1-5; 7 positions match TRBD1. The CDR3 loop spans 13 amino acids. V was clipped by 4 bases and J by 7 bases; unmatched bases: 4. CDR1 is KGHSH, CDR2 LQKENI, per germline. The CDR3: CASSQGQYQPQHF. DNA for the CDR3: TGTGCCAGCTCACAGGGACAGTACCAGCCCCAGCATTTT.

The chain links TRBV9 to TRBJ2-1; 7 positions match TRBD2. Germline CDR1 reads SGDLS; CDR2 reads YYNGEE. This CDR3 is 13 amino acids long. J was trimmed by 5 bases and V by 4 bases; bases with no gene match: 3. CDR3 region: CASSSGLHNEQFF. The CDR3 bases are TGTGCCAGCAGCTCGGGACTACACAATGAGCAGTTCTTC.

The sample holds one count of this clone. The rearrangement joins TRBV19 to TRBJ2-3, with D possibly being TRBD1 (5 bases). With 8 bases removed from V and 0 bases from J, the gap between germline ends came to 9 bases. In germline, CDR1 is LNHDA, CDR2 SQIVND (reference sequence). The CDR3 totals 13 residues. As DNA, the CDR3 is TGTGCCAGTTTACAGGACAGCACAGATACGCAGTATTTT. It is translated as CASLQDSTDTQYF.

The chain links TRBV27 to TRBJ1-6; 9 bases are a match to TRBD1. Germline V lookup: CDR1 MNHEY, CDR2 SMNVEV (reference sequence). The CDR3 sequence is 15 residues long. Trimming removed 3 bases from V and 5 bases from J; junction bases left unmatched: 2. CDR3 bases: TGTGCCAGCAGTTTTGGGACAGGGAATAATTCACCCCTCCACTTT. Protein sequence: CASSFGTGNNSPLHF.

The V and J genes are TRBV2 and TRBJ2-3; D not resolved. V gave up 9 bases and J gave up 0 bases, with 13 bases separating them. The CDR3 runs to 14 residues. The germline gives CDR1 SNHLY, CDR2 FYNNEI. The CDR3 nucleotides are TGTGCCAGTAGAGCATACCTTAGCACAGATACGCAGTATTTT. It translates to CASRAYLSTDTQYF.

The rearrangement joins TRBV11-2 to TRBJ1-1; TRBD1 is a possible D gene (5 bases). The V end lost 1 base, the J end lost 0 bases, and 9 bases lay between the germline ends. The CDR3 is made up of 15 amino acids. The germline CDR1 and CDR2 sequences are SGHAT and FQNNGV. The CDR3 DNA follows: TGTGCCAGCAGCTTAGTCGGGGGGTTGAACACTGAAGCTTTCTTT. Its translation is CASSLVGGLNTEAFF. The full variable domain, with the rest looked up from reference TRBV11-2 and TRBJ1-1, is EAGVAQSPRYKIIEKRQSVAFWCNPISGHATLYWYQQILGQGPKLLIQFQNNGVVDDSQLPKDRFSAERLKGVDSTLKIQPAKLEDSAVYLCASSLVGGLNTEAFFGQGTRLTVV.